This TCR beta chain was captured by sequencing in a study of Ad26.COV2.S vaccination and SARS-CoV-2 variants. Overall study context: Recipients of Ad26.COV2.S got it intramuscularly, once or twice 56 days apart.

As for treatment: roughly 18 received Ad26.COV2.S at low or high dose, single or two shots; 5 received placebo; per-sample allocation not given. Day 63 following the first vaccine or placebo injection was when the samples were taken. A single count supports this clone. The table came from immunoSEQ multiplex PCR; TCRdb's copy has only in-frame clones and leaves some out. The sample includes fewer than 800,000 clones, roughly 90% of them seen just once. The CDR3 runs to 17 residues. V dropped 5 bases and J dropped 0; count of bases not matched to a gene: 7. CDR1 and CDR2 from the germline V gene are SGHVS and FQNEAQ.

The receptor's source is a person between 18 and 60 years old who received the Ad26.COV2.S COVID-19 vaccine or a placebo. Source: peripheral blood, taken in a trial of Ad26.COV2.S vaccine versus placebo. The V gene is TRBV7-8, the J gene TRBJ1-5; the match to TRBD1 covers 10 bases. The CDR3 spells CASSQGQGRNSNQPQHF. The CDR3 DNA reads as TGTGCCAGCAGCCAGGGACAGGGGAGAAATAGCAATCAGCCCCAGCATTTT.